The clone carrying this TCR beta chain was observed once. This sample is part of a study of Graves' ophthalmopathy and Graves' hyperthyroidism. Germline CDR1 and CDR2: LGHNT and FRNRAP. V was trimmed by 3 bases and J by 3 bases, leaving 6 bases between them. The length of the CDR3 is 13 residues. RNA transcripts were the source from which TCR beta CDR3 regions were amplified. An opening RT-PCR round employed HTBI primers and preceded a second-round multiplex PCR. TCRdb analysed the multiplex PCR reads with MiXCR anew, one entry per CDR3 protein. The table has approximately 210,000 distinct CDR3 sequences, about 32% seen once.

The chain joins TRBV12-5 to TRBJ1-5; D is unclear. Sequencing was performed on peripheral blood. The receptor comes from a middle-aged man with Graves' ophthalmopathy. DNA of the CDR3: TGTGCTAGTGGTTTAGGTCTCAATCAGCCCCAGCATTTT. This sequence encodes CASGLGLNQPQHF.